The 3 T cell receptor beta chains below come from one sample, sequenced in a study of T cell responses to AZD1222 COVID-19 vaccine. TCRdb's copy holds only in-frame clones and misses some; the assay was immunoSEQ multiplex PCR. The repertoire includes about 100,000 clones, around nine tenths of them detected once, and 6.2% sits in the top ten. The specimen comprised peripheral blood, sampled 28 days after the second AZD1222 dose. These receptor sequences come from an adult who received the AZD1222 COVID-19 vaccine.

V is TRBV5-6 and J is TRBJ1-4; weak D call: TRBD1 (6 bases). V dropped 4 bases and J dropped 7 bases, with 20 bases sitting between them. The V gene's germline CDR1 is SGHDT and CDR2 YYEEEE. The CDR3 is 16 residues long. CDR3 coding DNA: TGTGCCAGCAGCACCGGAGACGGGGGGCGCCGTGAAAAACTGTTTTTT. Protein product: CASSTGDGGRREKLFF.

Concerning this clone: Other DNA sequences within the sample encode an identical CDR3. This rearrangement joins TRBV20-1 to TRBJ2-7; D is possibly TRBD1 (5 bases). V lost 3 bases and J 0 bases, leaving 6 bases between the germline ends. The CDR3 totals 12 residues. Germline lookup yields CDR1 DFQATT and CDR2 SNEGSKA (reference sequence). DNA of the CDR3: TGCAGTGCTAGTGACAGCTCCTACGAGCAGTACTTC. Amino acid sequence: CSASDSSYEQYF.

CDR3 protein: CASSDDRGANYGYTF. The CDR3 region has the DNA TGCGCCAGCAGTGATGACAGGGGAGCGAACTATGGCTACACCTTC. The chain links TRBV10-1 to TRBJ1-2; 8 bases align to TRBD1. Germline V gene sequence: CDR1 WNHNN, CDR2 SYGVQD (reference sequence). V lost 3 bases and J lost 2; bases outside the gene matches: 5. This CDR3 contains 15 residues.